The entry that follows covers one TCR beta chain sequence. Its antigen is still unknown. This sample was taken from a study of somatic mutations in cytotoxic T cells in rheumatoid arthritis. V dropped 4 bases and J dropped 0; count of bases not matched to a gene: 14. Germline CDR1 reads SGHNT; CDR2 reads YYREEE (reference sequence). The CDR3 runs to 19 residues. In the original workflow: Patient-derived CD8+ clones with a size above 1% showed rare matches to published virus-specific TCRB sequences. Here immunoSEQ multiplex PCR was the method, and the copy in TCRdb shows in-frame clones only, minus some. The V and J calls and clone size come from that table; D and trimming were worked out from the DNA. The table shows approximately 30,000 clones, with around 86% occurring only once. Study-wide points: Comparison of CD8+ T-cell clonality between rheumatoid arthritis patients and age-matched healthy controls yielded no significant difference. Age was associated with higher CD8+ clonality in rheumatoid arthritis patients, not in healthy controls.

Isolation of the CD4+ and CD8+ populations was accomplished via positive magnetic bead selection, with purity assessed by flow cytometry. The receptor comes from an adult with rheumatoid arthritis. The sequenced material came from CD8+ T cells sorted from blood. The genes are TRBV5-4 and TRBJ2-1; 9 bases agree with TRBD2. The CDR3 loop reads CASSGSGTSTGSSYNEQFF. The CDR3 coding sequence is TGTGCCAGCAGCGGTTCCGGGACTAGCACAGGGAGCTCCTACAATGAGCAGTTCTTC.